This T cell receptor (beta chain) was identified in a study of a mutant IDH1 vaccine in newly diagnosed glioma. About the research overall: Initiation of the vaccine course occurred 4-6 weeks after radiotherapy alone, or alongside temozolomide cycles.

Documented time point: week 5, during vaccination. In the vaccine, a single dose held 300 ug of the mutant IDH1 20-mer peptide, along with topical imiquimod. Each donor presented with a new WHO grade 3 or 4 astrocytoma that tested IDH1-mutant and showed ATRX loss. The table came from immunoSEQ multiplex PCR; TCRdb's copy has only in-frame clones and leaves some out. Of 30,000 to 40,000 clones listed, about 79% are singletons. CDR3 size: 14 residues. Germline V CDR1 and CDR2: SNHLY, FYNNEI. V shed 3 bases and J shed 10 bases, with 16 bases lying between them. Study results and caveats: Pseudoprogression showed no apparent link to changes in top peripheral T cell clonotypes.

Of note for this clone: Its antigen is undetermined.

The rearrangement links TRBV2 to TRBJ2-1; D may be TRBD2 (7 bases). The material was PBMCs, obtained from a glioma patient whose treatment included an IDH1 peptide vaccine. This receptor was identified in a man aged 25-45 years with glioma. In DNA, the CDR3 is TGTGCCAGCAGTGATGGGGGGGGGCGATCCGAGCAGTTCTTC. Its translation is CASSDGGGRSEQFF.